Sequencing of this TCR beta chain was carried out in a study of T-cell memory formation after mild COVID-19. This clonotype occurred a few times. TCRdb called the 5' RACE reads again in MiXCR, with one record for every CDR3 protein. The data contain roughly 110,000 distinct CDR3 sequences, 9.5% to 15% of them singletons. Sequenced material: PBMCs or a T cell subset sorted from them (not recorded which). This sequence originates from an adult woman who had mild COVID-19 (a few samples of this study predate the infection). Cell type and time point are not known.

Here the CDR3 reads CASSLGRSSSYEQYF. The DNA of the CDR3 is TGTGCCAGCAGCTTAGGCCGGAGTAGCTCCTACGAGCAGTACTTC. The V call is TRBV7-2, the J call TRBJ2-7, with D hard to call. Between the trimmed V and J ends, which lost 1 base and 0 bases, there was a span of 10 bases. CDR1 and CDR2 (germline): SGHTA, FQGNSA. This CDR3 is 15 amino acids long.